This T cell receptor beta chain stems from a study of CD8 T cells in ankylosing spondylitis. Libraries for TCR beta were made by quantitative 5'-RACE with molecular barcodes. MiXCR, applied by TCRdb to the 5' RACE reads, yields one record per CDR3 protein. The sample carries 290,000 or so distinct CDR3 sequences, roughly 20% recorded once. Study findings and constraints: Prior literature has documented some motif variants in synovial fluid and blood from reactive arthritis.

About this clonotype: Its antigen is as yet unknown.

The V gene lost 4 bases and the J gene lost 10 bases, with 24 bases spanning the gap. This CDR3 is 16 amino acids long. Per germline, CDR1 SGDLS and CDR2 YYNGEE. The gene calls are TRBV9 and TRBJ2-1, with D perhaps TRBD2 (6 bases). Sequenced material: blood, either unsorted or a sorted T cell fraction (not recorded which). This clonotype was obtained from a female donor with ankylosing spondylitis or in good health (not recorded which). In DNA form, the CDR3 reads TGTGCCAGCAGCCCACGCCGGCTACGCGGGGACGACGAGCAGTTCTTC. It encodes CASSPRRLRGDDEQFF.